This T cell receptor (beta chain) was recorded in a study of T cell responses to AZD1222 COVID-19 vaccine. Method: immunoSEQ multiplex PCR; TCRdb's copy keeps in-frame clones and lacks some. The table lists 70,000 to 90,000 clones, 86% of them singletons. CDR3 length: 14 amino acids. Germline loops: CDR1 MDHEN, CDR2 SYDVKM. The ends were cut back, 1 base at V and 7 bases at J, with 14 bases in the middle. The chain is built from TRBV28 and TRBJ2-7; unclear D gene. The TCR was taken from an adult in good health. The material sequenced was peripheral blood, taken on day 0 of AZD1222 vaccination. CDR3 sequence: CASSLSLGTGEQYF. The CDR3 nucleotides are TGTGCCAGCAGTTTATCGCTGGGTACTGGAGAGCAGTACTTC.